The entry below gives a single T cell receptor beta chain sequence along with its context. No cognate antigen has been identified for it. Base-call qualities are not available, and no considerably larger clone is one nucleotide away. The receptor library was made with the immunoSEQ multiplex PCR assay. For the multiplex PCR, a mixture combining 60 forward primers for TCR Vbeta segments and 13 reverse primers for TCR Jbeta segments was used. The CDR3 region of rearranged TCR beta genes was amplified from genomic DNA by a multiplex PCR assay. Amplified TCR beta libraries were sequenced as 87-base-pair reads on the Illumina HiSeq System. For the original study's pipeline: A later analysis tallied around 87 million unique TCR beta chains across the 600 to 700 repertoires, and approximately 12 million of those chains were shared by two or more donors. A nearest-neighbor algorithm error-corrected the raw reads and collapsed the reads into unique sequences, merging closely related sequences to remove PCR and sequencing errors. CDR3 sequences were aligned to IMGT reference sequences to assign V, D and J gene segments. Each retained sequence needed at least a six-nucleotide match to both a V gene segment and a J gene segment. A rearrangement counted as productive if the CDR3 had no stop codons and remained in frame with V and J, and every other rearrangement counted as non-productive. CDR3 was defined by IMGT convention, running from the second conserved V-encoded cysteine to the conserved J-encoded phenylalanine. Sequences without an unambiguous match to a single V gene segment were excluded from the earlier analysis of 500 to 700 of the donors. An earlier analysis of several hundred of the donors called V segments functional above 56.7% productive rearrangements and segregating when the between-donor standard deviation exceeded 5%. To diagnose cytomegalovirus status from the catalog of TCR beta chain sequences, a statistical classification framework was built. V and J gene assignment, in a later analysis, came from comparing TCR nucleotide sequences with IMGT/GENE-DB human TR gene sequences. Using the TCRdist pipeline, a later analysis assigned CDR3 sequences along with most-parsimonious VDJ recombination scenarios. In a later analysis, every TCR beta chain was defined by the combination of its CDR3 amino acid sequence and its V-gene family, and reads without a unique V-gene family were dropped. To address suspected cross-contamination and a sequencing artifact, a later analysis removed 592 highly shared, low-generation-probability nucleotide sequences. In a later analysis, a clonal expansion index for each public chain was calculated from normalized within-repertoire ranks of inferred template counts. In a later analysis, generation probabilities were computed with a VDJ recombination model fitted to out-of-frame rearrangements, and the resulting probabilities were checked against IGoR. Hypergeometric tests were used in a later analysis to score TCR-TCR, TCR-HLA and TCR-CMV co-occurrence, with a repertoire-size bias correction applied to the TCR pairs. To estimate false discovery rates, a later analysis permuted the HLA or CMV assignments 20 times. In a later analysis, co-occurring TCRs were grouped using DBSCAN, with TCRdist sequence similarity added in when clustering inside HLA-allele-positive subsets. Co-occurrence clustering excluded repertoires with fewer than 30,000 or more than 120,000 public chains, plus five with anomalous nucleotide sharing. TCRdb carries this immuneACCESS record with in-frame sequences only. Its versions omit some clonotypes, under half of them owing to an unresolved V gene in the studies checked, with the rest unexplained. Clone size and V and J calls were adopted from that table, with D and trimming inferred from the DNA. This sample is represented by approximately 170,000 clones; 81% of them were singletons. Together, the top ten hold around 1.3% of the sample.

This sample was included in a study of cytomegalovirus exposure and HLA in healthy donors (dated 2017 in TCRdb). Regarding the study in general: An earlier analysis of approximately 590 of the donors reported roughly 300 Gb of sequence data and 117 million unique TCR beta sequences from about 179 million T cells. In addition to the first cohort of around 670 subjects, a separate validation cohort of 130 or so different subjects was used. Because of strong linkage in the cohort, roughly five DR-DQ haplotypes were treated as single units for association and clustering. Every discovery cohort repertoire had been produced on one sequencing platform. Rather than using new phenotypic data, the later analysis identified candidate immune exposures from TCR beta sequences and from how often those sequences occurred across donors. The study combined high-throughput TCR immunosequencing, statistical association of individual TCRs with disease status, and machine learning to predict cytomegalovirus infection status. The number of typed donors differed by locus: about 629-640 for A, B, C, DRB1 and DQB1; 500 to 550 for DQA1; 606 for DPA1; and around 470 for DPB1. In a later genetic analysis, genome-wide SNP genotypes for 398 of the 666 donors were used, and that subset was treated as a discovery cohort. Class I and class II HLA loci were covered by the typing at four-digit resolution. Among some 410 genotyped donors of the cohort, an average of roughly 240,000 unique TCR beta nucleotide sequences were sequenced per donor, roughly 18% of them non-productive. The genetic ancestry cluster associated with self-reported Caucasian donors included over 65% of the 398 genotyped donors. In an earlier analysis of a few hundred of the donors, high-throughput TCR beta sequencing was used to judge whether each TCR beta V gene segment behaved as functional or pseudogenic. The study was designed to test whether signatures of past pathogen exposure could be identified by cataloging public T cell receptors. The study profiled the T cell repertoires of hundreds of subjects by immunosequencing and related them to cytomegalovirus serostatus. Alongside the repertoire data, information on donor age, sex, ethnicity and CMV serostatus was compiled. An early release covering roughly 580 HLA-typed donors comprised roughly 300 gigabases of sequencing data and around 80 million unique TCR sequences. A later analysis re-examined previously published TCR beta repertoires from roughly 720 donors and added high-resolution HLA genotyping to investigate patterns of TCR occurrence.

The cohort was made up of hundreds of healthy bone marrow donors. At the time of sampling, all cohort members were nominally healthy, though unrecorded immune exposures were likely present. The donor was CMV seropositive and belonged to the group of 250 to 300 seropositive cohort members. Every donor gave a peripheral blood sample, and the peripheral blood mononuclear cells from that sample were used for TCR beta sequencing. Genomic DNA was extracted from the blood cell samples with the Qiagen DNeasy Blood Extraction Kit. Results the study describes overall, beyond this receptor: Most CMV-associated TCR beta chains appeared to be HLA-restricted in a later analysis, and the HLA associations seemed to be driven largely by CMV exposure. Linkage disequilibrium might explain the correlated functional status among segregating V segments, but an unknown experimental factor could not be ruled out. Most TCR sequences were observed very rarely across donors, whereas some public TCRs were present in many individuals. In a later analysis, around 15,000 TCR beta sequences were associated with specific HLA alleles at a false discovery rate of 0.05. Because HLA typing was unavailable for some donors at each locus, only the typed subset was used in association tests. Immune exposure information for the cohort was limited to CMV serostatus. Assigning TCR associations to individual alleles was difficult when HLA alleles, especially DR and DQ, strongly co-occurred. Broadly in line with IMGT annotations, most TCR beta V segments showed up in productive rearrangements about 87% or about 30% of the time in an earlier analysis of a few hundred of the donors. According to a later analysis, TCR association rates differed among HLA loci, with DRB1 alleles showing the most associated TCRs and HLA-C alleles showing the fewest. Sequencing depth was assumed to be roughly uniform across donors in the presence/absence analyses, though that assumption may not hold. In this cohort, only TCR beta chains were sequenced, and detectable features were limited by the absence of alpha or paired-chain data. It was suggested by the authors that the approach could potentially be generalized to other disease states and immunological phenotypes. In the study, approximately 160 TCR beta chains were listed as associated with cytomegalovirus. A later analysis found that HLA-associated TCR beta chains were more clonally expanded and had lower generation probabilities than equally common non-associated chains. An association between a missense DCLRE1C variant and V-gene and J-gene trimming of TCR beta chains was found in a later genetic analysis and replicated in an independent cohort. Because the 87-base-pair reads could not distinguish some IMGT-functional V segments, including TRBV6-2 and TRBV6-3, those segments were excluded. A cluster of highly shared sequence variants was judged likely to represent a technical artifact of the sequencing pipeline. According to a later analysis, parvovirus B19, influenza, CMV and Epstein-Barr virus appeared linked to several top co-occurrence clusters. Cytomegalovirus status was reported to be diagnosed by the classifier with high specificity and sensitivity in both the original and validation cohorts. A further reported finding was that TCR beta sequences accurately predicted the HLA-A and HLA-B alleles for most subjects in the first cohort. A later genetic analysis reported fewer N-insertions in productive TCRs among donors in an Asian-associated ancestry cluster than the approximately 700-donor mean. Because counts were too low, about 18 rarely observed V segments, including chromosome 9 orphons, were excluded from the earlier analysis of 587 of the donors. Three of the identified cytomegalovirus-associated TCR beta chains were confirmed in vitro to be specific for cytomegalovirus antigens.

The cysteine opens and the phenylalanine closes a CDR3 of 13 amino acids. Left in the record is the CDR3 DNA by itself, 39 bases read in frame from the first base. The junction shows trimming of 4 bases on V and 7 bases on J, plus 14 bases between the germline ends. Reading the germline V gene gives CDR1 SGHRS and CDR2 YFSETQ. The sequenced sample consisted of PBMCs. Recombination joined TRBV5-1 with TRBJ1-2, with the D gene call left open. The sequence derives from a man in his fifties in good health and CMV-seropositive. The DNA sequence is TGCGCCAGCAGCCCCCTGAGCGAGGGTGGCTACACCTTC. This sequence encodes CASSPLSEGGYTF.